This T cell receptor beta chain was sequenced in a study of T cell changes during pregnancy in multiple sclerosis. Assay: immunoSEQ multiplex PCR; the TCRdb copy retains only in-frame clones and omits some. The data hold about 40,000 clones, with 93% observed a single time. This clone was picked up one time. This TCR came from a female donor with multiple sclerosis, enrolled in a pregnancy study. The material was CD4+ T cells from peripheral blood mononuclear cells, obtained in the first trimester of pregnancy.

CDR3 region: CASSRTPQGQPQHF. CDR3 in DNA: TGTGCCAGCAGCCGGACCCCCCAGGGTCAGCCCCAGCATTTT. The chain carries TRBV9 and TRBJ1-5; D is perhaps TRBD1 (5 bases). Per the germline V gene, CDR1 is SGDLS and CDR2 is YYNGEE. V dropped 4 bases and J dropped 6 bases, with 14 bases sitting between them. This CDR3 has 14 amino acids.